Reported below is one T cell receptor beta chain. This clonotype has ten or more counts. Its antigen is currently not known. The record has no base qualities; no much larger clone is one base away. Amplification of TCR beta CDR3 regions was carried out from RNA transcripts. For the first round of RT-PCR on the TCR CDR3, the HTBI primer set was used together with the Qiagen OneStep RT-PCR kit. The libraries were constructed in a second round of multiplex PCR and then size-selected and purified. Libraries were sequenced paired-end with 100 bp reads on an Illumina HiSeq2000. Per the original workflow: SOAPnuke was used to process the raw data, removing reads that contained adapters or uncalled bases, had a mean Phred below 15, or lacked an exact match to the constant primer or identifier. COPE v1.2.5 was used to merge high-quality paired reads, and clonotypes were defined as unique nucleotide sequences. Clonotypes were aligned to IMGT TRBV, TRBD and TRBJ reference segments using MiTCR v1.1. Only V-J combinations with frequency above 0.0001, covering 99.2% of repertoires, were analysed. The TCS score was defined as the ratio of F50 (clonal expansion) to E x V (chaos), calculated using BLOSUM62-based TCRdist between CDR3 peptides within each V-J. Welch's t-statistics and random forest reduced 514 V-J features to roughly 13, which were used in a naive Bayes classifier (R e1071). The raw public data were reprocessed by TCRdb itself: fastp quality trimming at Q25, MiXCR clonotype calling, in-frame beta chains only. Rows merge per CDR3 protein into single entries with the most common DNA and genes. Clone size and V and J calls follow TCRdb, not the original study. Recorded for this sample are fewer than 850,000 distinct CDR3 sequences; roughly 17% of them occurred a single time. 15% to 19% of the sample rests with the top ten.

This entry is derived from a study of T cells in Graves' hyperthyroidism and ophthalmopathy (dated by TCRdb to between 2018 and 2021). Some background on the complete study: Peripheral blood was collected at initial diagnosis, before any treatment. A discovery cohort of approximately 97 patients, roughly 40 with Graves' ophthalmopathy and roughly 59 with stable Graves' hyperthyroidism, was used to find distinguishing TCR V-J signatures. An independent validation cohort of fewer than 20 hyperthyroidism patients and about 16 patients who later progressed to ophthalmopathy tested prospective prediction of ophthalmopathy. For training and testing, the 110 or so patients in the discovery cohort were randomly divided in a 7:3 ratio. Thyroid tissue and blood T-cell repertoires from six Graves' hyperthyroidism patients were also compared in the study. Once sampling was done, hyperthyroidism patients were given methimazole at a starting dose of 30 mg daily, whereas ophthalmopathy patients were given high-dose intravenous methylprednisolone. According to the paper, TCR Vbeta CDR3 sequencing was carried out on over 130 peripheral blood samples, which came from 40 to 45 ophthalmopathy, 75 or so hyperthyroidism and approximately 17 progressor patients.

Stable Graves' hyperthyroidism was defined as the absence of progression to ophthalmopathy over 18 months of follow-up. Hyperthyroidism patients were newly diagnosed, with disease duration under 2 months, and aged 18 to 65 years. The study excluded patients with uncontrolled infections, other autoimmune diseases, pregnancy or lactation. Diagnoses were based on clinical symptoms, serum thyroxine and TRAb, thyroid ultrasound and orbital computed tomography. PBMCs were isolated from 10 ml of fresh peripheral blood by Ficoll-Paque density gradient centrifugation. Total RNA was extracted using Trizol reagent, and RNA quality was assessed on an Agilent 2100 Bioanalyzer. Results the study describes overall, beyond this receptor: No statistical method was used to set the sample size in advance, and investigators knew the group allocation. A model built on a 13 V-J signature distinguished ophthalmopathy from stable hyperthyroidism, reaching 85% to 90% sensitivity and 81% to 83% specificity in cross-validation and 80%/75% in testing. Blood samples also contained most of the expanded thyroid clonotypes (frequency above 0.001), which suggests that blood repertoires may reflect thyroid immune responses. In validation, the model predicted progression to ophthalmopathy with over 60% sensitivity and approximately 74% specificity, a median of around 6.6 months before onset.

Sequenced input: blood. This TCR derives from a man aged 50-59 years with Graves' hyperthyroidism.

The DNA sequence is as follows: TGTGCCAGCAGTATGGGACAGGCAAATGTTGGCTACACCTTC. Its protein reads: CASSMGQANVGYTF. The chain is made from TRBV12-3 or TRBV12-4 and TRBJ1-2; 8 central bases correspond to TRBD1. For this chain, trimming is 5 bases at the V end and 7 bases at the J end, and the number of junction bases without a gene match is 9. The CDR3 holds 14 amino acids from the cysteine to the phenylalanine. Of all the DNA, just the CDR3 is kept, 42 bases in frame from base 1.